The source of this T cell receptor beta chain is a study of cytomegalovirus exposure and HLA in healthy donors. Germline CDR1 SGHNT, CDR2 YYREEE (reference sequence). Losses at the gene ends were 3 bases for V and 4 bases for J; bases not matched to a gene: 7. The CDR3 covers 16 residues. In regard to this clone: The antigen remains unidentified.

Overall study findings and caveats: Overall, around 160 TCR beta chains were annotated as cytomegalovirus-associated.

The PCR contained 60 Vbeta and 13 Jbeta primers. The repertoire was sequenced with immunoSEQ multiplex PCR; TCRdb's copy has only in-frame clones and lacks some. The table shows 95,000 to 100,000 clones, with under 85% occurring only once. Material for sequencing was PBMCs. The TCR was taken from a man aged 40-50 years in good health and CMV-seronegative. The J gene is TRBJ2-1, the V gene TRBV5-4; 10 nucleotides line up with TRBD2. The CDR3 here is CASSWKRGGNYNEQFF. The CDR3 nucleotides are TGTGCCAGCAGCTGGAAGCGGGGGGGGAATTACAATGAGCAGTTCTTC.